Presented here are 18 T cell receptor beta chains from one specimen sequenced in a study of blood T cell repertoires in COVID-19. TCRdb's copy holds only in-frame clones and misses some; the assay was immunoSEQ multiplex PCR. The sample has more than 150,000 clones; 80% are singletons. What was sequenced was PBMCs or T cells enriched from blood (not recorded which). Receptor source: a man in his 60s who had been exposed to COVID-19.

The chain joins TRBV19 to TRBJ1-6; D not resolved. V was cut by 10 bases and J by 7 bases, with 17 bases left in between. CDR1 LNHDA and CDR2 SQIVND come from the germline V gene (reference sequence). This CDR3 is 14 amino acids long. The CDR3 sequence is CATSNPGWNSPLHF. CDR3 sequence (DNA): TGTGCCACCTCAAACCCGGGGTGGAATTCACCCCTCCACTTT.

In its sample, this clone was seen a few times. The chain has TRBV11-3 and TRBJ2-7; TRBD1 agrees at 8 bases. The germline V gene encodes CDR1 SGHNT and CDR2 YENEEA. This CDR3 is built from 14 residues. The V and J ends lost 4 bases and 3 bases, in that order; junction bases with no gene match: 5. CDR3 residues: CASSSRTGLYEQYF. DNA for the CDR3: TGTGCCAGCAGCTCCCGGACAGGGCTCTACGAGCAGTACTTC.

The chain joins TRBV10-2 to TRBJ2-6; a weak D match, TRBD1 (5 bases). V dropped 6 bases and J dropped 0 bases, with 18 bases sitting between them. The CDR3 contains 18 residues. Germline lookup yields CDR1 WSHSY and CDR2 SAAADI. CDR3 nucleotide sequence: TGCGCCAGCAGCGGACAAACACGCCTCAGCTCTGGGGCCAACGTCCTGACTTTC. Amino acids: CASSGQTRLSSGANVLTF.

The V and J genes are TRBV9 and TRBJ2-1; TRBD2 agrees at 13 bases. J lost 2 bases, V lost 2 bases, and 10 bases had no gene match. Per the germline V gene, CDR1 is SGDLS and CDR2 is YYNGEE. The CDR3 length is 19 residues. The CDR3 bases are TGTGCCAGCAGCGTCCCGGGACTAGCGGGACCAACCCCCTACAATGAGCAGTTCTTC. Residues: CASSVPGLAGPTPYNEQFF.

The chain employs TRBV7-9 and TRBJ1-4, with D unclear. The CDR3 sequence is 15 residues long. V was trimmed by 1 base and J by 7 bases, leaving 13 bases between them. The germline CDR1 and CDR2 sequences are SEHNR and FQNEAQ (reference sequence). The DNA of the CDR3 is TGTGCCAGCAGCTTAGACCTCCGGCCGGGTGAAAAACTGTTTTTT. It encodes CASSLDLRPGEKLFF.

The J gene is TRBJ1-1, the V gene TRBV27; D is unresolved. This CDR3 has 13 residues. Germline CDR1 is MNHEY and CDR2 is SMNVEV (reference sequence). Trimming took off 8 bases at V and 3 bases at J, with 13 bases between the two ends. CDR3 sequence reads: CASPGNWDTEAFF. The DNA for the CDR3 is TGTGCCAGCCCGGGGAACTGGGACACTGAAGCTTTCTTT.

Comment on this clone: This CDR3 is also generated by other DNA sequences in the sample. The V call is TRBV6-5, the J call TRBJ2-7, with 7 bases lining up with TRBD2. The V gene's germline CDR1 is MNHEY and CDR2 SVGAGI. Losses at the gene ends were 6 bases for V and 0 bases for J; bases not matched to a gene: 2. The CDR3 loop spans 13 amino acids. DNA of the CDR3: TGTGCCAGCAGCCTAGCGGACTCCTACGAGCAGTACTTC. It yields the protein CASSLADSYEQYF.

The chain recombines TRBV6-4 with TRBJ2-5, with D unclear. Trimming shortened V by 6 bases and J by 2 bases, and 7 bases separated the two germline ends. Germline V lookup: CDR1 MRHNA, CDR2 SNTAGT. CDR3 length: 12 residues. The CDR3 loop is CASSPPQETQYF. The CDR3 DNA reads as TGTGCCAGCAGCCCCCCGCAAGAGACCCAGTACTTC.

This chain joins TRBV11-3 and TRBJ1-2, with TRBD1 matching over 12 bases. V lost 5 bases and J lost 2; bases outside the gene matches: 9. CDR1 and CDR2 from the germline V gene are SGHNT and YENEEA. The CDR3 is made up of 17 amino acids. The CDR3 protein is CASSPLGQGAENYGYTF. The CDR3 DNA is TGTGCCAGCAGCCCACTGGGACAGGGGGCGGAGAACTATGGCTACACCTTC.

This clone was seen more than once but under ten times. The CDR3 spells CASSPPGQAKQFF. DNA of the CDR3: TGTGCCAGCTCACCACCGGGACAGGCAAAGCAGTTCTTC. V gene TRBV18 combines with J gene TRBJ2-1; TRBD1 aligns across 8 bases. Losses at the gene ends were 0 bases for V and 11 bases for J; bases not matched to a gene: 3. CDR1 KGHSH and CDR2 LQKENI come from the germline V gene. This CDR3 has 13 amino acids.

This clone has a single count. The V gene is TRBV7-8, the J gene TRBJ1-2, with 11 bases matching TRBD1. With V trimmed by 0 bases and J by 4 bases, 10 bases remained unmatched. Germline-derived CDR1 and CDR2 are SGHVS and FQNEAQ. This CDR3 is built from 18 residues. The CDR3 spells CASSLARDRGLVSYGYTF. The DNA of the CDR3 is TGTGCCAGCAGCTTAGCTCGGGACAGGGGGTTAGTGAGCTATGGCTACACCTTC.

Worth noting for this clone: The same CDR3 can be traced to other DNA sequences in this sample. The chain carries TRBV27 and TRBJ1-2, with a weak D call TRBD1 (5 bases). This CDR3 has 13 amino acids. Germline V gives CDR1 MNHEY, CDR2 SMNVEV (reference sequence). V was pared by 3 bases and J by 6 bases, with 11 bases between. The CDR3 DNA follows: TGTGCCAGCAGTTTGCGGCAGGGAAATGGCTACACCTTC. The encoded protein is CASSLRQGNGYTF.

V usage is TRBV2 and J usage is TRBJ1-1; TRBD1 matches at 7 bases. The junction had 11 bases not matched to a gene; V was cut back by 8 bases and J by 11 bases. This CDR3 comprises 12 residues. Germline V CDR1 and CDR2: SNHLY, FYNNEI. As DNA, the CDR3 is TGTGCCAGCGGGCCGACAGGGAGGTACGCTTTCTTT. It codes for CASGPTGRYAFF.

In its sample, this clone was seen a few times. The rearrangement links TRBV5-4 to TRBJ2-3; TRBD2 is a possible D gene (6 bases). Germline CDR1 is SGHNT and CDR2 is YYREEE (reference sequence). The CDR3 spans 16 residues. The ends were cut back, 2 bases at V and 2 bases at J, with 15 bases in the middle. In DNA form, the CDR3 reads TGTGCCAGCAGCTTTCCAGCGGAGGGATCCACAGATACGCAGTATTTT. Its protein is CASSFPAEGSTDTQYF.

The gene calls are TRBV10-2 and TRBJ2-7; D may be TRBD2 (6 bases). Trimming took off 6 bases at V and 0 bases at J, with 9 bases between the two ends. Germline V lookup: CDR1 WSHSY, CDR2 SAAADI. This CDR3 is built from 13 residues. CDR3 region: CASSGGSSYEQYF. The DNA of the CDR3 is TGCGCCAGCAGCGGGGGTAGCTCCTACGAGCAGTACTTC.

The rearrangement joins TRBV4-3 to TRBJ1-6, with 7 bases aligning to TRBD1. Germline V gene lookup returns CDR1 LGHNA and CDR2 YSLEER. This CDR3 spans 15 amino acids. V was clipped by 0 bases and J by 9 bases; unmatched bases: 5. As DNA, the CDR3 is TGCGCCAGCAGCCAAGATACAGGGGAACGTTCACCCCTCCACTTT. Amino acid sequence: CASSQDTGERSPLHF.

This clone was found once. The chain couples TRBV3-1 (or the pseudogene TRBV3-2) to TRBJ2-7; the match to TRBD2 covers 14 bases. Germline lookup yields CDR1 LGHDT and CDR2 YNNKEL (reference sequence). J gave up 5 bases and V 1 base, and 10 bases lay outside the gene matches. The CDR3 totals 18 residues. CDR3 DNA sequence: TGTGCCAGCAGCCAAGGCGGGACTAGCGGGAGCAGGGTCCACGAGCAGTACTTC. Amino acids: CASSQGGTSGSRVHEQYF.

The chain is built from TRBV6-5 and TRBJ2-5, with D possibly being TRBD1 (6 bases). Germline-derived CDR1 and CDR2 are MNHEY and SVGAGI. This CDR3 comprises 15 residues. Trimming shortened V by 6 bases and J by 5 bases, and 19 bases separated the two germline ends. This CDR3 is CASSAMTGTKETQYF. CDR3 sequence (DNA): TGTGCCAGCAGCGCCATGACCGGGACAAAGGAGACCCAGTACTTC.